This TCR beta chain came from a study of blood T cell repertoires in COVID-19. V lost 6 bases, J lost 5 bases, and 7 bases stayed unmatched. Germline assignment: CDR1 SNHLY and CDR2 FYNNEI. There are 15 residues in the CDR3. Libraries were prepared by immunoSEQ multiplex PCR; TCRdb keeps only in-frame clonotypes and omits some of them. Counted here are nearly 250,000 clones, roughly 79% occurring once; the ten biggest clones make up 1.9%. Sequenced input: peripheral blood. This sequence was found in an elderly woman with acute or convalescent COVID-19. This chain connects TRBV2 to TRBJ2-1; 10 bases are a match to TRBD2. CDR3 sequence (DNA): TGTGCCAGCAGCCAATCTAGCGGGGGACACAATGAGCAGTTCTTC. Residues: CASSQSSGGHNEQFF.